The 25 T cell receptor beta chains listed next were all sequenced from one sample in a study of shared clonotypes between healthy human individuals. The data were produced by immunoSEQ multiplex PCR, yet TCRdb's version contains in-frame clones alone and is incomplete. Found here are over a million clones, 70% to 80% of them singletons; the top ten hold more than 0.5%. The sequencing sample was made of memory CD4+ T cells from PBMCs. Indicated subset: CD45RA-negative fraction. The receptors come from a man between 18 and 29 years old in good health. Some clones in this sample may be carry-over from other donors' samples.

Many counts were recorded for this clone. The CDR3 here is CASSLPVGGRSTGELFF. The CDR3 DNA reads TGTGCCAGCAGCTTACCCGTCGGCGGGAGATCGACCGGGGAGCTGTTTTTT. The rearrangement links TRBV7-6 to TRBJ2-2; TRBD2 matches at 7 bases. Looked up from germline, CDR1 is SGHVS and CDR2 is FNYEAQ. There are 17 residues in the CDR3. Trimming took 2 bases from V and 5 from J; bases not matched to a gene: 11.

CDR3 protein: CASSQDGASGRKGQFF. Written as DNA, the CDR3 is TGCGCCAGCAGCCAAGATGGGGCTAGCGGGAGAAAGGGGCAGTTCTTC. V is TRBV4-3 and J is TRBJ2-1; 10 bases agree with TRBD2. The CDR3 loop spans 16 amino acids. Trimming removed 0 bases from V and 12 bases from J; junction bases left unmatched: 11. The germline V gene encodes CDR1 LGHNA and CDR2 YSLEER.

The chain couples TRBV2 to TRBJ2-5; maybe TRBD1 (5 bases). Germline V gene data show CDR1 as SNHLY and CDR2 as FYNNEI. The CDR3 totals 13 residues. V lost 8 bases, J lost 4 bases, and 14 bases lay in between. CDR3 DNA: TGTGCCAGCCGATCCCAGGGTGGAGAGACCCAGTACTTC. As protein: CASRSQGGETQYF.

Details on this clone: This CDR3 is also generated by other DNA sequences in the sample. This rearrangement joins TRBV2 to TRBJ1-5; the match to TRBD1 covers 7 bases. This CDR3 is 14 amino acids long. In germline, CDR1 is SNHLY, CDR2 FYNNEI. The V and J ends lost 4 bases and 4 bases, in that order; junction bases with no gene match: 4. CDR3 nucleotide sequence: TGTGCCAGCAGTGGGACAGGCGGTAATCAGCCCCAGCATTTT. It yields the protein CASSGTGGNQPQHF. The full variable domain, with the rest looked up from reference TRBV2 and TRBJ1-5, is EPEVTQTPSHQVTQMGQEVILRCVPISNHLYFYWYRQILGQKVEFLVSFYNNEISEKSEIFDDQFSVERPDGSNFTLKIRSTKLEDSAMYFCASSGTGGNQPQHFGDGTRLSIL.

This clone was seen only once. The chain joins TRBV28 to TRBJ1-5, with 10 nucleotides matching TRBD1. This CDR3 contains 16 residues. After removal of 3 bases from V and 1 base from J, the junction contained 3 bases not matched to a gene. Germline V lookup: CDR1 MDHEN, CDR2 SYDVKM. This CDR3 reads CASSLWTGGSNQPQHF. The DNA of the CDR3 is TGTGCCAGCAGTTTGTGGACAGGGGGAAGCAATCAGCCCCAGCATTTT.

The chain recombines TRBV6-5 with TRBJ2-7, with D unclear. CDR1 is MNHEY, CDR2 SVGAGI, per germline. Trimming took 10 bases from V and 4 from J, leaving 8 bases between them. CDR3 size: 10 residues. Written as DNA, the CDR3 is TGTGCCATCCCCGGGTACGAGCAGTACTTC. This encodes CAIPGYEQYF.

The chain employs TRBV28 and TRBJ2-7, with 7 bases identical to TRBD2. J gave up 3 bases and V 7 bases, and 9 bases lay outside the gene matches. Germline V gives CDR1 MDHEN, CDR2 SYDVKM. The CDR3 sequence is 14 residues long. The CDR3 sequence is CASKSGGTNYEQYF. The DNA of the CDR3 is TGTGCCAGCAAGTCCGGAGGGACTAACTACGAGCAGTACTTC.

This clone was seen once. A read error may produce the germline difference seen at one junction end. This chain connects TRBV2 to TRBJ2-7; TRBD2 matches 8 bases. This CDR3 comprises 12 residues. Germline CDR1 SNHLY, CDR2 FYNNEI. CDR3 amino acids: CASRPGGAPTTF. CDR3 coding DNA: TGTGCCAGCAGGCCCGGGGGGGCGCCAACTACTTTC.

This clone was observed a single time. CDR3 loop: CASSRGFTEAFF. The DNA of the CDR3 is TGTGCCAGCAGCCGCGGGTTCACTGAAGCTTTCTTT. This chain connects TRBV7-3 to TRBJ1-1, with unresolved D. The CDR3 is made up of 12 amino acids. The germline V and J ends were trimmed by 5 bases and 4 bases, with 8 bases remaining between them. CDR1 SGHTA and CDR2 FQGTGA come from the germline V gene.

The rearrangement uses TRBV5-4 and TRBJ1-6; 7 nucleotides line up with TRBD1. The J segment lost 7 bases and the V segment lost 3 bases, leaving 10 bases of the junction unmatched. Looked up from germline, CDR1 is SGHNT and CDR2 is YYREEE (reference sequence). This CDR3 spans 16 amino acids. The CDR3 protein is CASSSMTGSRNSPLHF. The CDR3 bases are TGTGCCAGCAGCTCCATGACAGGGTCTCGGAATTCACCCCTCCACTTT.

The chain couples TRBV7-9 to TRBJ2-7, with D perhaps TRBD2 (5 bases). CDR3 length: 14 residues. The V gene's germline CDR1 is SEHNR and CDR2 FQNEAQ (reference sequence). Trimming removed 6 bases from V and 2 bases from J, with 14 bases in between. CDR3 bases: TGTGCCAGCAGTCCGAGCGGAGGTACCTACGAGCAGTACTTC. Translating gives CASSPSGGTYEQYF. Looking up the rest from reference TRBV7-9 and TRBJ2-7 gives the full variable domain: DTGVSQNPRHKITKRGQNVTFRCDPISEHNRLYWYRQTLGQGPEFLTYFQNEAQLEKSRLLSDRFSAERPKGSFSTLEIQRTEQGDSAMYLCASSPSGGTYEQYFGPGTRLTVT.

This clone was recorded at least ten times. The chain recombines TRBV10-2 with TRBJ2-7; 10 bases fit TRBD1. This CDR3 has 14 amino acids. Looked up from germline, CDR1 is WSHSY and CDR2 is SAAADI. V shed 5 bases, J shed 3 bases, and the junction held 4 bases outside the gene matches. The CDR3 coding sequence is TGCGCCAGCAGTATCGACAGGGGGCTCTACGAGCAGTACTTC. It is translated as CASSIDRGLYEQYF.

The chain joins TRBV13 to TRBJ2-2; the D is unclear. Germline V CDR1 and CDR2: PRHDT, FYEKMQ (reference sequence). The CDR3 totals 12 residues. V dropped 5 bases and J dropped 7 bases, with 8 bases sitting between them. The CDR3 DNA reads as TGTGCCAGCAGCCCCCGGTACGGGGAGCTGTTTTTT. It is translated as CASSPRYGELFF.

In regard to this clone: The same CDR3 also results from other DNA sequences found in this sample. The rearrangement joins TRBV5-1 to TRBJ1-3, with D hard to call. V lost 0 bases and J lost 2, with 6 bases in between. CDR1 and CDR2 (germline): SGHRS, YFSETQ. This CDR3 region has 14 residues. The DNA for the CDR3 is TGCGCCAGCAGCTTGGAAGGTACTGGAAACACCATATATTTT. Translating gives CASSLEGTGNTIYF.

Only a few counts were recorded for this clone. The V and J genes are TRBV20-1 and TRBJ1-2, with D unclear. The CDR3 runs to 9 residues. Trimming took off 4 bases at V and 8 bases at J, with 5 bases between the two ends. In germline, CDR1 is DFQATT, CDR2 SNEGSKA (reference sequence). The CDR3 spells CSAKRGYTF. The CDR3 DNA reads TGCAGTGCTAAGAGAGGCTACACCTTC.

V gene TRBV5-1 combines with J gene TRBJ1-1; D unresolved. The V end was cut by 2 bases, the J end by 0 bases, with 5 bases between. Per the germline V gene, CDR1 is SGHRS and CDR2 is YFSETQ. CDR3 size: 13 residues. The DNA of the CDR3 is TGCGCCAGCAGCTTAACGCTGAACACTGAAGCTTTCTTT. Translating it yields CASSLTLNTEAFF.

The CDR3 DNA sequence: TGTGCCTGGGATACGGGACAGGGGGACTATGGCTACACCTTC. It yields the protein CAWDTGQGDYGYTF. V usage is TRBV30 and J usage is TRBJ1-2, with TRBD1 matching over 11 bases. CDR1 is GTSNPN, CDR2 SVGIG, per germline (reference sequence). The CDR3 is 14 amino acids. V gave up 5 bases and J gave up 3 bases; unmatched junction bases: 5.

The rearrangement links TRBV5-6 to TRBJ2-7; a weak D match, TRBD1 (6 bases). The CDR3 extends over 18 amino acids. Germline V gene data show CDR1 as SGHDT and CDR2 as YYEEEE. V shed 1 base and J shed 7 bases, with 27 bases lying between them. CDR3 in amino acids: CASSLWEPFGRGSGEQYF. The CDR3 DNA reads TGTGCCAGCAGCTTGTGGGAGCCCTTCGGCAGGGGATCGGGAGAGCAGTACTTC.

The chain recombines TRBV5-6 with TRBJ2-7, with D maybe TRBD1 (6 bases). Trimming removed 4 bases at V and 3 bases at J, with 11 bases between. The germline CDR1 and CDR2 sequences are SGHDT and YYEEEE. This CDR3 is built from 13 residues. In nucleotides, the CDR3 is TGTGCCAGCAGCCCTTTAGGGGGCTACGAGCAGTACTTC. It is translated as CASSPLGGYEQYF.

CDR3 amino acids: CAIPIGQVNYGYTF. DNA of the CDR3: TGTGCCATCCCAATCGGGCAGGTTAACTATGGCTACACCTTC. The chain recombines TRBV28 with TRBJ1-2, with unresolved D. This CDR3 comprises 14 residues. The V gene lost 10 bases and the J gene lost 1 base, with 16 bases spanning the gap. CDR1 is MDHEN and CDR2 is SYDVKM in the germline V gene.

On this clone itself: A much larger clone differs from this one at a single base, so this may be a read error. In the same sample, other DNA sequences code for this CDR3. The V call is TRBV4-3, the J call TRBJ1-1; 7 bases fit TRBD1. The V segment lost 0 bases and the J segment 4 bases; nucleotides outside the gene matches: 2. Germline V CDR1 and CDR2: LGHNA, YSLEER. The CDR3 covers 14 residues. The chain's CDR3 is CASSQEQGSTEAFF. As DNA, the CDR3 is TGCGCCAGCAGCCAAGAACAGGGGAGCACTGAAGCTTTCTTT.

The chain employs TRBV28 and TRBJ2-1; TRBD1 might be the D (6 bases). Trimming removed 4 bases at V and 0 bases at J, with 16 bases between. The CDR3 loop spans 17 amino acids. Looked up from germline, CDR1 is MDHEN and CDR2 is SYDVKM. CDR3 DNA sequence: TGTGCCAGCAGTTGGATGGGGGCCAAAAGCTCCTACAATGAGCAGTTCTTC. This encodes CASSWMGAKSSYNEQFF. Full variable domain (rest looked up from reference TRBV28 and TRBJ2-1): DVKVTQSSRYLVKRTGEKVFLECVQDMDHENMFWYRQDPGLGLRLIYFSYDVKMKEKGDIPEGYSVSREKKERFSLILESASTNQTSMYLCASSWMGAKSSYNEQFFGPGTRLTVL.

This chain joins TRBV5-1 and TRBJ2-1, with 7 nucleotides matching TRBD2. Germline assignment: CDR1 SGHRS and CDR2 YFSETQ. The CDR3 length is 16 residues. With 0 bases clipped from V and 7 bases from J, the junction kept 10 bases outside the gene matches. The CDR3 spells CASSLGAGELANEQFF. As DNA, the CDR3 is TGCGCCAGCAGCTTGGGGGCGGGAGAACTAGCGAATGAGCAGTTCTTC.

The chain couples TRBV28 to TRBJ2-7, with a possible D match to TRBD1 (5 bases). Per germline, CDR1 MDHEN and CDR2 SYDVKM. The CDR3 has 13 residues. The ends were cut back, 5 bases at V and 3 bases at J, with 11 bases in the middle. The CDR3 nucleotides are TGTGCCAGCAGTCGCCGACAGCACTACGAGCAGTACTTC. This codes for CASSRRQHYEQYF. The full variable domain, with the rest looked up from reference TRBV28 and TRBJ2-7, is DVKVTQSSRYLVKRTGEKVFLECVQDMDHENMFWYRQDPGLGLRLIYFSYDVKMKEKGDIPEGYSVSREKKERFSLILESASTNQTSMYLCASSRRQHYEQYFGPGTRLTVT.

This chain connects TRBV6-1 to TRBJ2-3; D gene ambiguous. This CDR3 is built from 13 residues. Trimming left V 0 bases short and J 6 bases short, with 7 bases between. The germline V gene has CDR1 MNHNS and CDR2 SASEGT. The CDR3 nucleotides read TGTGCCAGCAGTGAAGCGGGGTGGGATACGCAGTATTTT. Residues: CASSEAGWDTQYF.